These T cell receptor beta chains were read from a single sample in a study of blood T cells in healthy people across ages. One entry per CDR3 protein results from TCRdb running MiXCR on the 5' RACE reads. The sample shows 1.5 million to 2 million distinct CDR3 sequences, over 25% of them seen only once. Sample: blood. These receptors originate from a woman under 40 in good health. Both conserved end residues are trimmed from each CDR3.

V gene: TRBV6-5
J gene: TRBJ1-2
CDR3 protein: ASSNKGGDYGYT

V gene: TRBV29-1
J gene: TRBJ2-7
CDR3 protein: SVEDLGLPYEQY

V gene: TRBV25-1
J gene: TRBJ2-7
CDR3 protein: ASSDEGTGRGFEQY

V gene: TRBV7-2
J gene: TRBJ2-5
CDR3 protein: ASSPAGVIQETQY

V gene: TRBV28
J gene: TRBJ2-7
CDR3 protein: ASSFSPSSYEQY

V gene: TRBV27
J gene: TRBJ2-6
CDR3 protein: ASSLSAWEVGANVLT

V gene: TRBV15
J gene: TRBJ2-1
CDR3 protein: ATGTLAGHYNEQF

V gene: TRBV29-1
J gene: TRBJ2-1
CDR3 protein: SVFYNEQF

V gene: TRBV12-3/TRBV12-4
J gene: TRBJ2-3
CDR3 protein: ASSSPGLAGLSTQY

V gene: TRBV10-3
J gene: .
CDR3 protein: AISLDREGQETQY

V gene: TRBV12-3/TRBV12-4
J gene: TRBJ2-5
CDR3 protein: ASSLGRVGTQY

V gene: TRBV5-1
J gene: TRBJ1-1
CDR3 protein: ASSPLPSTGDTEAF

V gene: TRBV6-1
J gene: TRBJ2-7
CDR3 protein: ASSEAGQVGYEQY

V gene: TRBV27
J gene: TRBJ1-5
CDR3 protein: ASSLSGTGQHQPQH

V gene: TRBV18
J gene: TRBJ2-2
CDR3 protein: ASSPLNTGELF

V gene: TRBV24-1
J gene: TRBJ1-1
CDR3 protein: ATSDANTEAF

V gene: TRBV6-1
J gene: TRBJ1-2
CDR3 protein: ASSEGPGTNYGYT

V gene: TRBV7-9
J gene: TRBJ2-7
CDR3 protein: ASSRGPKDEQY

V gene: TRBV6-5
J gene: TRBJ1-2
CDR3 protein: ASKRVGLKLNYGYT

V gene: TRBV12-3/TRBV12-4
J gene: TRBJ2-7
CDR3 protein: ASANLYEQY

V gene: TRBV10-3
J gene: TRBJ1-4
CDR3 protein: AIRGRAVEKRF

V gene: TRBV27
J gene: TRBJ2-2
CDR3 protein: ASSSQGRNTGELF

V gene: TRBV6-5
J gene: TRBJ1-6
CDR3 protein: ASGGEYNSPLH

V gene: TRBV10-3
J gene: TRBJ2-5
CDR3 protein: AIRGGGETQY

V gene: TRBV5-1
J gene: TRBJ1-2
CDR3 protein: ASSLPRQGGGYT

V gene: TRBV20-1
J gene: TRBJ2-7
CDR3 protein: SVRSLSGESYEQY

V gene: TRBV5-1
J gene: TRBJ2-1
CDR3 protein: ASSLARGGQSYNEQF

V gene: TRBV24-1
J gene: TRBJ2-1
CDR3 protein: ATSDCLEPHTYEQF

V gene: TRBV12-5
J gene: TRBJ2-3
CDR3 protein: ASGSELAGGFDTDTQY

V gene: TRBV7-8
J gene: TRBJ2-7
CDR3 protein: ASSLGVSRQGITYEQY

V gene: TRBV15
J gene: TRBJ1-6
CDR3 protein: ATSREDRDGSPLH

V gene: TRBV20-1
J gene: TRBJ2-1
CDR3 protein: SALNPASYNEQF

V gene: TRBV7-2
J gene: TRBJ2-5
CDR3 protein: ASSLAGDSLLQETQY

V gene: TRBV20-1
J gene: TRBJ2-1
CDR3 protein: SARDGEGGGQETQF

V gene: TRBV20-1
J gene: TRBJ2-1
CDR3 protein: SARSSPVGGTPSYNEQF

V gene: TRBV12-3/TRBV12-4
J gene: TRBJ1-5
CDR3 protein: ASSDRESQPQH

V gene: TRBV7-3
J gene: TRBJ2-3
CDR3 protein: ASSPLGGGADTQY

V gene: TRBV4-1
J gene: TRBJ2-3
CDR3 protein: ASSPDGGGNTDTQY

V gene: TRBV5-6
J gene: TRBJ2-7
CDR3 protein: ASSWGGLEQY

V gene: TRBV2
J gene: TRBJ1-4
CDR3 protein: ASILGGLPTNEKLF

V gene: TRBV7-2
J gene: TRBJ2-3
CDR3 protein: ASSLGVSPGGTDTQY

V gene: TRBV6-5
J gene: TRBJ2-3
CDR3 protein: ASGYASSSGYSTDTQY